These 18 T cell receptor beta chains share one sample of origin, sequenced in a study of cytomegalovirus exposure and HLA in healthy donors. Vbeta (60) and Jbeta (13) primers were used in the PCR. Sequencing was performed with immunoSEQ multiplex PCR; in TCRdb, only in-frame clones are kept and a portion is missing. The data contain about 300,000 clones, roughly 85% of them singletons. The sequenced material came from PBMCs. These receptors originate from a middle-aged man in good health and CMV-seropositive.

The chain is built from TRBV7-8 and TRBJ1-5, with D perhaps matching TRBD1 (5 bases). Trimming shortened V by 5 bases and J by 6 bases, and 11 bases separated the two germline ends. Germline CDR1 is SGHVS and CDR2 is FQNEAQ. The CDR3 is 13 amino acids. The CDR3 sequence: CASSRRGGQPQHF. In DNA form, the CDR3 reads TGTGCCAGCAGCAGGAGGGGAGGTCAGCCCCAGCATTTT.

The chain recombines TRBV7-8 with TRBJ2-7; D may be TRBD1 (6 bases). Trimming cost V 1 base and J 5 bases, with 12 bases left between them. Germline V gene lookup returns CDR1 SGHVS and CDR2 FQNEAQ. The CDR3 sequence is 14 residues long. CDR3 DNA sequence: TGTGCCAGCAGCTTAGGGACAGTAACTAACGAGCAGTACTTC. This codes for CASSLGTVTNEQYF.

The V call is TRBV14, the J call TRBJ2-1, with a possible D match to TRBD2 (6 bases). Germline assignment: CDR1 SGHDN and CDR2 FVKESK. The CDR3 covers 15 residues. The V gene lost 5 bases and the J gene lost 3 bases, with 14 bases spanning the gap. The CDR3 DNA follows: TGTGCCAGCAGCGCGGGGCCTCTCTACTACAATGAGCAGTTCTTC. Protein product: CASSAGPLYYNEQFF. The full variable domain, in which reference TRBV14 and TRBJ2-1 provide the parts outside the CDR3, is EAGVTQFPSHSVIEKGQTVTLRCDPISGHDNLYWYRRVMGKEIKFLLHFVKESKQDESGMPNNRFLAERTGGTYSTLKVQPAELEDSGVYFCASSAGPLYYNEQFFGPGTRLTVL.

The rearrangement uses TRBV30 and TRBJ2-7; D gene unclear. In germline, CDR1 is GTSNPN, CDR2 SVGIG (reference sequence). Trimming left V 3 bases short and J 0 bases short, with 9 bases between. The CDR3 is 13 residues long. In nucleotides, the CDR3 is TGTGCCTGGAGACAGCAACCCTCCTACGAGCAGTACTTC. Its protein is CAWRQQPSYEQYF.

This CDR3 is CASSVASTASGNTIYF. The CDR3 DNA follows: TGTGCCAGCAGCGTAGCTTCGACAGCCTCTGGAAACACCATATATTTT. The chain carries TRBV9 and TRBJ1-3; tentatively, D is TRBD1 (5 bases). The germline V gene encodes CDR1 SGDLS and CDR2 YYNGEE. With 0 bases removed from V and 0 bases from J, the gap between germline ends came to 10 bases. The CDR3 runs 16 residues.

The chain uses TRBV6-5 and TRBJ1-1; possibly TRBD1 for D (5 bases). V was shortened by 10 bases and J by 0 bases, with 12 bases between the two germline ends. CDR1 is MNHEY and CDR2 is SVGAGI in the germline V gene. The CDR3 has 13 amino acids. DNA of the CDR3: TGTGCCACTATGACAGCCATGAACACTGAAGCTTTCTTT. It is translated as CATMTAMNTEAFF.

The chain combines TRBV6-7 with TRBJ2-2; D is ambiguous. TRBV6-7 is an ORF; its function is uncertain. The CDR3 runs 16 residues. Deletions cut 7 bases from V and 1 base from J, with 16 bases between. This CDR3 reads CASTHRFGVNTGELFF. Written as DNA, the CDR3 is TGTGCCAGCACCCACCGGTTTGGAGTGAACACCGGGGAGCTGTTTTTT.

The chain combines TRBV5-8 with TRBJ1-2; D call uncertain. The germline gives CDR1 SGHTS, CDR2 YDEGEE. CDR3 length: 15 residues. V was shortened by 0 bases and J by 2 bases, with 11 bases between the two germline ends. CDR3 bases: TGTGCCAGCAGCTTGGCTATACAGCCGAACTATGGCTACACCTTC. This encodes CASSLAIQPNYGYTF.

V usage is TRBV5-6 and J usage is TRBJ1-4; tentatively, D is TRBD1 (5 bases). Between the trimmed V and J ends, which lost 0 bases and 2 bases, there was a span of 8 bases. CDR3 length: 15 amino acids. Germline CDR1 SGHDT, CDR2 YYEEEE. The CDR3: CASSLVRGTNEKLFF. The CDR3 DNA follows: TGTGCCAGCAGCTTGGTGCGGGGGACTAATGAAAAACTGTTTTTT.

This clone was recorded once. This chain connects TRBV4-2 to TRBJ2-1, with 7 bases aligning to TRBD1. The V and J ends lost 0 bases and 3 bases, in that order; junction bases with no gene match: 5. This CDR3 comprises 16 residues. CDR1 is LGHNA and CDR2 is YNFKEQ in the germline V gene. The CDR3 reads CASSQEQGLIYNEQFF. For the CDR3, the DNA is TGTGCCAGCAGCCAAGAACAGGGGCTCATCTACAATGAGCAGTTCTTC.

CDR3 sequence: CASSPTGANYNEQFF. The CDR3, as DNA: TGTGCCAGCAGCCCGACAGGAGCAAACTACAATGAGCAGTTCTTC. The chain links TRBV5-5 to TRBJ2-1; TRBD1 is a possible D gene (6 bases). Germline assignment: CDR1 SGHKS and CDR2 YYEKEE (reference sequence). The length of the CDR3 is 15 residues. The ends were cut back, 4 bases at V and 3 bases at J, with 14 bases in the middle.

This chain uses TRBV14 with TRBJ1-2, with 9 bases matching TRBD1. With 2 bases clipped from V and 7 bases from J, the junction kept 14 bases outside the gene matches. CDR1 SGHDN and CDR2 FVKESK come from the germline V gene. This CDR3 has 17 amino acids. The CDR3 sequence: CASSQTRDGQGWSGYTF. The CDR3 nucleotides are TGTGCCAGCAGCCAAACGAGGGACGGACAGGGGTGGAGTGGCTACACCTTC.

V usage is TRBV14 and J usage is TRBJ2-7; D not resolved. CDR3 size: 15 residues. Trimming pared 1 base from V and 5 bases from J, leaving 15 bases between. From germline, CDR1 is SGHDN and CDR2 FVKESK. The CDR3 region is CASSQGGSWWDEQYF. The CDR3 nucleotides read TGTGCCAGCAGCCAAGGAGGTAGCTGGTGGGACGAGCAGTACTTC. The full variable domain, rest sourced from reference TRBV14 and TRBJ2-7, is EAGVTQFPSHSVIEKGQTVTLRCDPISGHDNLYWYRRVMGKEIKFLLHFVKESKQDESGMPNNRFLAERTGGTYSTLKVQPAELEDSGVYFCASSQGGSWWDEQYFGPGTRLTVT.

The chain uses TRBV30 and TRBJ2-1; 7 bases are shared with TRBD2. There are 15 residues in the CDR3. V was pared by 4 bases and J by 1 base, with 7 bases of the junction left unmatched. Germline values: CDR1 GTSNPN, CDR2 SVGIG (reference sequence). CDR3 DNA sequence: TGTGCCTGGATGGTTAGCGGGCAATCCTACAATGAGCAGTTCTTC. It specifies CAWMVSGQSYNEQFF.

The chain couples TRBV5-1 to TRBJ2-3, with D possibly TRBD2 on 5 matching bases. In germline, CDR1 is SGHRS, CDR2 YFSETQ. The CDR3 is made up of 16 amino acids. Deletions cut 4 bases from V and 0 bases from J, with 15 bases between. Written as DNA, the CDR3 is TGCGCCAGCAGCGCCGTGGGAGCGTATAGCACAGATACGCAGTATTTT. The encoded protein is CASSAVGAYSTDTQYF.

CDR3 sequence: CASSDDRLAKNIQYF. Here the CDR3 DNA reads TGTGCCAGCAGCGACGACAGACTAGCCAAAAACATTCAGTACTTC. V and J are TRBV7-9 and TRBJ2-4; weak D call: TRBD1 (5 bases). The CDR3 runs 15 residues. Per the germline V gene, CDR1 is SEHNR and CDR2 is FQNEAQ (reference sequence). V was shortened by 5 bases and J by 0 bases, with 11 bases between the two germline ends.

The V call is TRBV7-2, the J call TRBJ1-3, with no clear D. CDR1 is SGHTA and CDR2 is FQGNSA in the germline V gene. Trimming left V 5 bases short and J 0 bases short, with 11 bases between. The CDR3 spans 15 residues. CDR3: CASSRDTSSGNTIYF. The CDR3 DNA reads TGTGCCAGCAGCCGCGACACCAGCTCTGGAAACACCATATATTTT.

This clone was seen only once. V gene TRBV19 combines with J gene TRBJ1-4; D possibly corresponds to TRBD1 (5 bases). Germline loops: CDR1 LNHDA, CDR2 SQIVND (reference sequence). The CDR3 is 15 residues long. Trimming removed 3 bases at V and 0 bases at J, with 8 bases between. The chain's CDR3 is CASSIQGATNEKLFF. The CDR3 DNA sequence: TGTGCCAGTAGTATCCAGGGCGCAACTAATGAAAAACTGTTTTTT.